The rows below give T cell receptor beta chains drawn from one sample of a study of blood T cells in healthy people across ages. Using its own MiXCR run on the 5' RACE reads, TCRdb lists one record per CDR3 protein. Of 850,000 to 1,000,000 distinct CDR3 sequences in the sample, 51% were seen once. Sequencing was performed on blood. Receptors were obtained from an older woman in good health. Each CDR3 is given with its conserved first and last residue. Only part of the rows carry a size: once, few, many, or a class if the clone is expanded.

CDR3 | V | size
CASSHLPQEQYF | TRBV3-1 | NA
CSAPTGGRVGYTF | TRBV20-1 | NA
CSIPGTVNYGYTF | TRBV20-1 | few
CSARDTGFGYGYTF | TRBV20-1 | NA
CATKDAGARTDTQYF | TRBV10-3 | few
CSARAGTGFYEQYF | TRBV20-1 | few
CASSVGDREYGDGYTF | TRBV9 | NA
CASSKNGDASQFF | TRBV7-2 | few
CASSLSWAGWGYEQYF | TRBV28 | NA
CASSKALGARAGKFPGEQFF | TRBV21-1 | NA
CASTRDSAWGYTF | TRBV25-1 | NA
CASTKPGGSYEQYF | TRBV12-3/TRBV12-4 | few
CASSLLGGVDEQYF | TRBV7-9 | few
CASSQGLAGVGETQYF | TRBV4-3 | NA
CASSEGRGPGYTQYF | TRBV6-1 | NA
CASSPRLAGNPRSETQYF | TRBV9 | few
CASSFGTGGLRQYF | TRBV12-3/TRBV12-4 | few
CASSAGLAGDGEQYF | TRBV2 | few
CASSYPWGKDGGKETQYF | TRBV28 | NA
CASSLSSGEGQAQYF | TRBV7-9 | NA
CASTTTMDGDGAQYF | TRBV6-2/TRBV6-3 | few
CATADRDRGPDTQYF | TRBV2 | many
CASTSGDRVIREQYF | TRBV7-2 | NA
CSVEKEGQVESDEQYF | TRBV29-1 | few
CASSFSGKGADTQYF | TRBV7-2 | few
CASSGVPGAKNIQYF | TRBV9 | once
CASSMGQDYEQYF | TRBV7-2 | NA
CARDGLGDTQYF | TRBV2 | NA
CASREGGTRQFF | TRBV2 | few
CSAHIIAGGAADTQYF | TRBV20-1 | few
CASSSLGAGAYEQYF | TRBV27 | few
CASSYYGGLQGETQYF | TRBV7-8 | NA
CASSPILLTDTQYF | TRBV7-2 | NA
CASSSSPLGLAETQYF | TRBV27 | NA
CAISGASGDTQYF | TRBV10-3 | NA
CASSRTSGRAETQYF | TRBV6-5 | many
CACSYLREAQYF | TRBV6-2/TRBV6-3 | NA
CASHSSYNEQFF | TRBV7-9 | NA
CASSRTTGNYGYTF | TRBV5-1 | NA
CATSGGRLPLLGVNVLTF | TRBV28 | NA
CASGLRSGANVLTF | TRBV7-6 | few
CASSPTPGLVRYEQYF | TRBV28 | NA
CASSFAGGANEQYF | TRBV27 | NA
CASTQGRQFSTNEQYF | TRBV4-1 | NA
CASSGTAGDTGELFF | TRBV12-3/TRBV12-4 | NA
CASRDGLNTEAFF | TRBV6-2/TRBV6-3 | NA
CASSERRGGLEQYF | TRBV2 | NA
CASSQGTSESTDTQYF | TRBV4-3 | NA
CASSPEPQGPDTQYF | TRBV10-1 | NA
CSVESQRYEQYF | TRBV29-1 | NA
CASSQMDSTNEQFF | TRBV14 | NA
CARARDYTYEQYF | TRBV6-2/TRBV6-3 | few
CASSHRDRRYEQYF | TRBV6-5 | few
CASSGTGDYYGYTF | TRBV10-1 | NA
CASSQELYGYTF | TRBV4-2 | few
CASSRTLKGSSYEQYF | TRBV28 | NA
CASSLTVALSYEQYF | TRBV12-3/TRBV12-4 | NA
CASSLRPHRESADTQYF | TRBV7-9 | NA
CASSQTSGSEQYF | TRBV7-9 | few